This T cell receptor beta chain was captured in a study of PD-L1 blockade in urothelial cancer. The table came from immunoSEQ multiplex PCR; TCRdb's copy has only in-frame clones and leaves some out. The sample holds about 23,000 clones, around 90% seen once. The time point here: peripheral blood 6 weeks after treatment start. The CDR3 loop spans 15 amino acids. CDR1 LNHDA and CDR2 SQIVND come from the germline V gene (reference sequence). With V trimmed by 4 bases and J by 4 bases, 5 bases remained unmatched. The sequence came from a woman aged 55 to 70 with urothelial cancer. Sequenced here: PBMCs, sampled around atezolizumab (anti-PD-L1) treatment. The J gene is TRBJ2-1, the V gene TRBV19, with 9 bases that match TRBD1. DNA for the CDR3: TGTGCCAGTAGTACTCGACAGGGGGGATACAATGAGCAGTTCTTC. Residues: CASSTRQGGYNEQFF.